This T cell receptor beta chain was captured by sequencing in a study of cytomegalovirus exposure and HLA in healthy donors. Primers: 60 Vbeta forward and 13 Jbeta reverse. Sequencing was performed with immunoSEQ multiplex PCR; in TCRdb, only in-frame clones are kept and a portion is missing. This sample has 200,000 or so clones, with 85% to 90% found just once. Study results and caveats: Later analysis suggested links between common viral pathogens and several top significant clusters.

The V and J ends lost 3 bases and 5 bases respectively, with 16 bases between them. Germline V gene lookup returns CDR1 MGHRA and CDR2 YSYEKL. The CDR3 spans 15 residues. Donors counted as nominally healthy when sampled, yet unrecorded immune exposures were likely. The CMV serostatus of this donor was not recorded. Worth noting for this clone: The antigen is not known.

This TCR was recovered from a human donor in good health. The chain has TRBV4-1 and TRBJ2-5, with D possibly being TRBD1 (6 bases). Material: PBMCs. This CDR3 is CASSHGTPFVETQYF. The CDR3 region has the DNA TGCGCCAGCAGCCACGGGACACCATTTGTTGAGACCCAGTACTTC.